Following are 12 T cell receptor beta chains from one sample sequenced in a study of cytomegalovirus exposure and HLA in healthy donors. 13 Jbeta primers and 60 Vbeta primers were used for the PCR. Repertoires were generated with immunoSEQ multiplex PCR, while TCRdb's copy carries only in-frame clones and drops some. The repertoire holds 150,000 to 200,000 clones, with roughly 71% as singletons. Sequences were obtained from PBMCs. The receptors were gathered from a male donor in good health and CMV-seropositive.

V is TRBV2 and J is TRBJ1-1, with 7 nucleotides matching TRBD1. The CDR3 extends over 14 amino acids. Germline V gives CDR1 SNHLY, CDR2 FYNNEI. The J segment lost 1 base and the V segment lost 6 bases, leaving 5 bases of the junction unmatched. The CDR3 reads CASRADRANTEAFF. CDR3 sequence (DNA): TGTGCCAGCAGGGCCGACAGGGCGAACACTGAAGCTTTCTTT.

The chain carries TRBV4-3 and TRBJ1-2; D might be TRBD1 (5 bases). This CDR3 region has 14 residues. V gave up 0 bases and J gave up 5 bases, with 10 bases separating them. The germline V gene encodes CDR1 LGHNA and CDR2 YSLEER. CDR3: CASSQEVQGYGYTF. CDR3 sequence (DNA): TGCGCCAGCAGCCAAGAAGTCCAGGGTTATGGCTACACCTTC.

This chain connects TRBV4-2 to TRBJ1-3; 7 bases line up with TRBD1. The ends lost 4 bases at V and 5 bases at J; junction bases unmatched: 8. CDR1 LGHNA and CDR2 YNFKEQ come from the germline V gene. This CDR3 comprises 15 residues. Here the CDR3 DNA reads TGTGCCAGCAGCCCCCAGGGGGGCTCGCGAAACACCATATATTTT. Its protein is CASSPQGGSRNTIYF.

V usage is TRBV5-1 and J usage is TRBJ1-1; no clear D gene. Germline-derived CDR1 and CDR2 are SGHRS and YFSETQ. The V end was cut by 5 bases, the J end by 6 bases, with 14 bases between. This CDR3 region has 13 residues. The CDR3 DNA reads as TGCGCCAGCAGTTCGGACTATGTCCCTGAAGCTTTCTTT. It encodes CASSSDYVPEAFF.

This clone was seen a few times. The V call is TRBV25-1, the J call TRBJ2-1; D may be TRBD2 (6 bases). The germline V gene encodes CDR1 MGHDK and CDR2 SYGVNS. V shed 6 bases and J shed 5 bases, with 17 bases lying between them. The CDR3 contains 15 residues. The DNA of the CDR3 is TGTGCCAGCAGCCTCAGGAGGGGTGGCAACAATGAGCAGTTCTTC. Its translation is CASSLRRGGNNEQFF.

The chain uses TRBV7-9 and TRBJ2-7; 7 positions agree with TRBD2. The CDR3 contains 15 residues. Germline CDR1 SEHNR, CDR2 FQNEAQ (reference sequence). V was clipped by 5 bases and J by 4 bases; unmatched bases: 11. Written as DNA, the CDR3 is TGTGCCAGCAGCCCCTGGGGAGGGCCGGATTACGAGCAGTACTTC. It codes for CASSPWGGPDYEQYF. Complete variable domain (other parts from reference TRBV7-9 and TRBJ2-7): DTGVSQNPRHKITKRGQNVTFRCDPISEHNRLYWYRQTLGQGPEFLTYFQNEAQLEKSRLLSDRFSAERPKGSFSTLEIQRTEQGDSAMYLCASSPWGGPDYEQYFGPGTRLTVT.

The chain combines TRBV5-6 with TRBJ2-2; D perhaps matches TRBD2 (5 bases). V was trimmed by 2 bases and J by 4 bases, leaving 12 bases between them. This CDR3 spans 15 amino acids. Per germline, CDR1 SGHDT and CDR2 YYEEEE. The CDR3 here is CASSFGVSGTGELFF. The CDR3 DNA follows: TGTGCCAGCAGCTTCGGGGTATCGGGCACCGGGGAGCTGTTTTTT.

J is TRBJ1-2 and V is TRBV30; no clear D. This CDR3 spans 13 amino acids. The germline gives CDR1 GTSNPN, CDR2 SVGIG (reference sequence). V lost 7 bases and J lost 4, with 16 bases in between. The CDR3, as DNA: TGTGCCTCCGCCCGGGTTCCGGGCTATGGCTACACCTTC. Its translation is CASARVPGYGYTF.

This rearrangement joins TRBV15 to TRBJ2-7; 9 positions match TRBD2. Germline CDR1 is LNHNV and CDR2 is YYDKDF (reference sequence). CDR3 size: 15 residues. Losses at the gene ends were 3 bases for V and 1 base for J; bases not matched to a gene: 4. CDR3 sequence (DNA): TGTGCCACCAGCAGGTCTAGCGGGGAGTCCTACGAGCAGTACTTC. It is translated as CATSRSSGESYEQYF.

The genes are TRBV5-1 and TRBJ1-2, with D possibly being TRBD1 (5 bases). This CDR3 is built from 15 residues. CDR1 and CDR2 (germline): SGHRS, YFSETQ. Trimming took off 0 bases at V and 0 bases at J, with 9 bases between the two ends. The CDR3 region is CASSLAGHTNYGYTF. In nucleotides, the CDR3 is TGCGCCAGCAGCTTGGCAGGACATACTAACTATGGCTACACCTTC.

The chain joins TRBV11-2 to TRBJ1-3; D remains ambiguous. The CDR3 loop spans 14 amino acids. Per the germline V gene, CDR1 is SGHAT and CDR2 is FQNNGV. Trimming removed 2 bases at V and 0 bases at J, with 5 bases between. The CDR3 loop reads CASSLSLSGNTIYF. The DNA of the CDR3 is TGTGCCAGCAGCTTAAGCCTCTCTGGAAACACCATATATTTT.

The gene calls are TRBV6-6 and TRBJ2-5; D is perhaps TRBD2 (6 bases). Looked up from germline, CDR1 is MNHNY and CDR2 is SVGAGI (reference sequence). CDR3 length: 12 amino acids. V lost 8 bases and J 5 bases, leaving 12 bases between the germline ends. CDR3 in amino acids: CASGNGGETQYF. CDR3 DNA sequence: TGTGCCAGCGGAAACGGAGGGGAGACCCAGTACTTC.